This T cell receptor (beta chain) was recorded in a study of T cell changes during pregnancy in multiple sclerosis. The repertoire was sequenced with immunoSEQ multiplex PCR; TCRdb's copy has only in-frame clones and lacks some. The data contain under 55,000 clones, approximately 90% of them seen just once; the ten biggest clones take up 9.5% to 13%. This CDR3 region has 19 residues. Germline V gene lookup returns CDR1 LGHNA and CDR2 YNFKEQ. The V gene end was trimmed by 2 bases and the J gene end by 0 bases; junction bases not matched to a gene: 9. This chain joins TRBV4-2 and TRBJ2-6; 8 bases line up with TRBD2. The sample here was CD8+ T cells from peripheral blood mononuclear cells, taken after pregnancy. The clonotype comes from a female donor with multiple sclerosis, enrolled in a pregnancy study. CDR3 nucleotide sequence: TGTGCCAGCAGCCAAAGGCTGCGGGGGGTTAGCTCTGGGGCCAACGTCCTGACTTTC. This codes for CASSQRLRGVSSGANVLTF.